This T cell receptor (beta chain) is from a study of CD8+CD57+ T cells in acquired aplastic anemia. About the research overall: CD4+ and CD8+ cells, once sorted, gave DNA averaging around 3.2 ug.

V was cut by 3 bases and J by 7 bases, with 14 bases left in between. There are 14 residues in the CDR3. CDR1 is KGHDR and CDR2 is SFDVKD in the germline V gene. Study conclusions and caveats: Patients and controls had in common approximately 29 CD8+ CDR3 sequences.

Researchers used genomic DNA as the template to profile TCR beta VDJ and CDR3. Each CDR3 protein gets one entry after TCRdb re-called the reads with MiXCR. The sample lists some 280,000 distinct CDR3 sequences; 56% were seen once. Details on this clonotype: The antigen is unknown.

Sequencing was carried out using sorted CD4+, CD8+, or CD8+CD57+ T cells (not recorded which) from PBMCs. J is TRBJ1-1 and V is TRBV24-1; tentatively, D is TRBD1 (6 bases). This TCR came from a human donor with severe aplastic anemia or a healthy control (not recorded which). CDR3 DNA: TGTGCCACCAGTGATGGGGGATCCAGGGGTGAAGCTTTCTTT. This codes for CATSDGGSRGEAFF.